The 22 T cell receptor beta chains below were found in one sample sequenced in a study of blood T cell repertoires in COVID-19. TCRdb's copy holds only in-frame clones and misses some; the assay was immunoSEQ multiplex PCR. The data show a few hundred thousand clones, approximately 88% seen once. Sequencing input: PBMCs or T cells enriched from blood (not recorded which). These receptors originate from a woman aged 40-49 years who had recovered from COVID-19.

CDR3 protein: CASSNQVGALYNEQFF. CDR3 sequence (DNA): TGCGCCAGCAGCAATCAAGTGGGGGCCCTTTACAATGAGCAGTTCTTC. The V call is TRBV4-3, the J call TRBJ2-1; tentative D call: TRBD1 (6 bases). The CDR3 consists of 16 residues. The germline V gene encodes CDR1 LGHNA and CDR2 YSLEER. Deletions cut 5 bases from V and 4 bases from J, with 18 bases between.

This clone was counted once. The V and J genes are TRBV2 and TRBJ2-7; 11 bases are shared with TRBD2. The CDR3 is made up of 15 amino acids. The J segment lost 4 bases and the V segment lost 4 bases, leaving 6 bases of the junction unmatched. The germline V gene has CDR1 SNHLY and CDR2 FYNNEI. Here the CDR3 reads CASSAGTSGWYEQYF. Written as DNA, the CDR3 is TGTGCCAGCAGTGCCGGGACTAGCGGATGGTACGAGCAGTACTTC. Combining the CDR3 with reference TRBV2 and TRBJ2-7 gives the whole variable domain EPEVTQTPSHQVTQMGQEVILRCVPISNHLYFYWYRQILGQKVEFLVSFYNNEISEKSEIFDDQFSVERPDGSNFTLKIRSTKLEDSAMYFCASSAGTSGWYEQYFGPGTRLTVT.

The chain joins TRBV5-6 to TRBJ2-2; no clear D. V was shortened by 0 bases and J by 4 bases, with 4 bases between the two germline ends. CDR1 is SGHDT, CDR2 YYEEEE, per germline. This CDR3 comprises 13 residues. CDR3: CASSLDSTGELFF. As DNA, the CDR3 is TGTGCCAGCAGCTTGGACTCCACCGGGGAGCTGTTTTTT. Full variable domain (outside the CDR3, taken from reference TRBV5-6 and TRBJ2-2): DAGVTQSPTHLIKTRGQQVTLRCSPKSGHDTVSWYQQALGQGPQFIFQYYEEEERQRGNFPDRFSGHQFPNYSSELNVNALLLGDSALYLCASSLDSTGELFFGEGSRLTVL.

The chain employs TRBV9 and TRBJ2-2; 11 nucleotides align to TRBD2. The CDR3 runs 16 residues. The germline gives CDR1 SGDLS, CDR2 YYNGEE. The V segment lost 2 bases and the J segment 4 bases; nucleotides outside the gene matches: 4. The CDR3 coding sequence is TGTGCCAGCAGCGTTACTAGCGGGAGACCCACCGGGGAGCTGTTTTTT. Protein product: CASSVTSGRPTGELFF.

The chain combines TRBV11-3 with TRBJ2-1; D perhaps matches TRBD1 (5 bases). Per the germline V gene, CDR1 is SGHNT and CDR2 is YENEEA. The CDR3 runs to 12 residues. V was clipped by 5 bases and J by 4 bases, with 6 bases between them. CDR3 protein: CASSPGYNEQFF. The DNA of the CDR3 is TGTGCCAGCAGCCCAGGGTACAATGAGCAGTTCTTC.

The V and J genes are TRBV9 and TRBJ2-5; TRBD2 might be the D (6 bases). Looked up from germline, CDR1 is SGDLS and CDR2 is YYNGEE. The CDR3 spans 15 residues. The V end was cut by 4 bases, the J end by 4 bases, with 17 bases between. The CDR3 DNA follows: TGTGCCAGCAGCCAAAGGGGAGGAGTAGGAGAGACCCAGTACTTC. It encodes CASSQRGGVGETQYF.

The CDR3 nucleotides are TGTGCCAGCTCACCGTACCGTCCAACCGAGAACTATGGCTACACCTTC. This gives the protein CASSPYRPTENYGYTF. This chain joins TRBV18 and TRBJ1-2; D gene ambiguous. With 3 bases removed from V and 2 bases from J, the gap between germline ends came to 16 bases. The CDR3 has 16 residues. Germline V gives CDR1 KGHSH, CDR2 LQKENI.

The chain links TRBV5-6 to TRBJ2-5; 12 nucleotides agree with TRBD2. CDR1 is SGHDT, CDR2 YYEEEE, per germline. Trimming at V came to 0 bases and at J to 5 bases, leaving 5 bases not matched to a gene. There are 16 residues in the CDR3. The CDR3 is CASSLVTSGSGETQYF. The DNA for the CDR3 is TGTGCCAGCAGCTTGGTGACTAGCGGGAGTGGGGAGACCCAGTACTTC. Supplemented by reference TRBV5-6 and TRBJ2-5, the full variable domain reads DAGVTQSPTHLIKTRGQQVTLRCSPKSGHDTVSWYQQALGQGPQFIFQYYEEEERQRGNFPDRFSGHQFPNYSSELNVNALLLGDSALYLCASSLVTSGSGETQYFGPGTRLLVL.

This clone appeared a single time. This chain joins TRBV19 and TRBJ1-2, with 7 bases matching TRBD1. Looked up from germline, CDR1 is LNHDA and CDR2 is SQIVND (reference sequence). There are 13 residues in the CDR3. V shed 6 bases, J shed 2 bases, and the junction held 3 bases outside the gene matches. DNA for the CDR3: TGTGCCAGTAGGTGGACAGGAAACTATGGCTACACCTTC. Translated: CASRWTGNYGYTF.

The rearrangement links TRBV7-9 to TRBJ1-5; tentative D call: TRBD1 (5 bases). Trimming removed 3 bases at V and 9 bases at J, with 9 bases between. The germline CDR1 and CDR2 sequences are SEHNR and FQNEAQ (reference sequence). The CDR3 runs to 12 residues. The CDR3 nucleotides are TGTGCCAGCAGCTTGGACATTCGGCCCCAGCATTTT. Translated: CASSLDIRPQHF.

This clone was recorded only once. V gene TRBV7-2 combines with J gene TRBJ2-2; 9 nucleotides align to TRBD1. The CDR3 is made up of 16 amino acids. V was pared by 5 bases and J by 4 bases, with 8 bases of the junction left unmatched. Germline loops: CDR1 SGHTA, CDR2 FQGNSA. CDR3: CASSNRGRGGTGELFF. As DNA, the CDR3 is TGTGCCAGCAGCAACAGGGGGCGCGGAGGCACCGGGGAGCTGTTTTTT. Full variable domain (rest looked up from reference TRBV7-2 and TRBJ2-2): GAGVSQSPSNKVTEKGKDVELRCDPISGHTALYWYRQSLGQGLEFLIYFQGNSAPDKSGLPSDRFSAERTGGSVSTLTIQRTQQEDSAVYLCASSNRGRGGTGELFFGEGSRLTVL.

This clone was seen a handful of times. The chain combines TRBV28 with TRBJ1-5, with a weak D call TRBD1 (5 bases). This CDR3 spans 14 amino acids. Germline CDR1 MDHEN, CDR2 SYDVKM. V dropped 6 bases and J dropped 4 bases, with 13 bases sitting between them. The CDR3: CASRSGNGNQPQHF. In nucleotides, the CDR3 is TGTGCCAGCAGGTCAGGGAACGGGAATCAGCCCCAGCATTTT.

This chain uses TRBV2 with TRBJ2-5; no clear D. Germline V gene data show CDR1 as SNHLY and CDR2 as FYNNEI. Trimming removed 8 bases from V and 1 base from J, with 14 bases in between. This CDR3 region has 14 residues. CDR3 in DNA: TGTGCCAGCCTGCGTACACTATCCCAAGAGACCCAGTACTTC. Its protein is CASLRTLSQETQYF.

The gene calls are TRBV11-1 and TRBJ2-1; 10 bases align to TRBD2. The germline CDR1 and CDR2 sequences are SGHAT and FQDESV (reference sequence). This CDR3 contains 16 residues. With 5 bases clipped from V and 4 bases from J, the junction kept 8 bases outside the gene matches. CDR3: CASSVPGLAFYNEQFF. Written as DNA, the CDR3 is TGTGCCAGCAGCGTACCGGGACTAGCGTTTTACAATGAGCAGTTCTTC.

The genes are TRBV5-5 and TRBJ2-1; D gene ambiguous. CDR3 length: 12 amino acids. V lost 4 bases and J 9 bases, leaving 11 bases between the germline ends. Germline V CDR1 and CDR2: SGHKS, YYEKEE (reference sequence). The CDR3 bases are TGTGCCAGCAGCCCCCCCTCCCCTGAGCAGTTCTTC. Protein sequence: CASSPPSPEQFF. The variable domain in full, with the rest retrieved from reference TRBV5-5 and TRBJ2-1, is DAGVTQSPTHLIKTRGQQVTLRCSPISGHKSVSWYQQVLGQGPQFIFQYYEKEERGRGNFPDRFSARQFPNYSSELNVNALLLGDSALYLCASSPPSPEQFFGPGTRLTVL.

The chain carries TRBV7-9 and TRBJ2-1, with 10 bases aligning to TRBD1. V lost 6 bases and J lost 15; bases outside the gene matches: 8. This CDR3 contains 12 residues. Germline V gene sequence: CDR1 SEHNR, CDR2 FQNEAQ (reference sequence). The DNA for the CDR3 is TGTGCCAGCAGATCGACGACAGGGGGCCTGTTCTTC. Translated: CASRSTTGGLFF.

The chain joins TRBV30 to TRBJ1-5; no reliable D call. CDR3 size: 14 residues. V was pared by 2 bases and J by 6 bases, with 14 bases between. CDR1 is GTSNPN and CDR2 is SVGIG in the germline V gene (reference sequence). The chain's CDR3 is CAWSLRERSQPQHF. The DNA for the CDR3 is TGTGCCTGGAGTTTGCGGGAACGAAGTCAGCCCCAGCATTTT.

The chain employs TRBV2 and TRBJ1-2; D is possibly TRBD1 (5 bases). V lost 4 bases to trimming and J lost 4 bases, with 16 bases between them. The V gene's germline CDR1 is SNHLY and CDR2 FYNNEI. The CDR3 sequence is 15 residues long. The CDR3 protein is CASSVRGMGGYGYTF. The DNA for the CDR3 is TGTGCCAGCAGTGTTCGGGGGATGGGGGGCTATGGCTACACCTTC.

The rearrangement links TRBV2 to TRBJ2-7; D may be TRBD1 (5 bases). CDR1 SNHLY and CDR2 FYNNEI come from the germline V gene. V lost 4 bases, J lost 3 bases, and 7 bases lay in between. The CDR3 runs to 12 residues. The CDR3 protein is CASSGDSYEQYF. The CDR3, as DNA: TGTGCCAGCAGTGGAGACAGCTACGAGCAGTACTTC.

The V call is TRBV7-8, the J call TRBJ1-4; 7 bases match TRBD1. The V gene end was trimmed by 0 bases and the J gene end by 8 bases; junction bases not matched to a gene: 9. Looked up from germline, CDR1 is SGHVS and CDR2 is FQNEAQ. The CDR3 is 16 amino acids. The DNA of the CDR3 is TGTGCCAGCAGCTTAGCGGAGGACAGGTGGGCCGAAAAACTGTTTTTT. The encoded protein is CASSLAEDRWAEKLFF.

The V and J genes are TRBV7-2 and TRBJ1-1; 9 nucleotides align to TRBD1. Germline loops: CDR1 SGHTA, CDR2 FQGNSA. J lost 1 base, V lost 1 base, and 7 bases had no gene match. CDR3 size: 17 residues. CDR3 region: CASSLEIGQGSNTEAFF. In DNA, the CDR3 is TGTGCCAGCAGCTTAGAAATTGGACAGGGGTCGAACACTGAAGCTTTCTTT.

The V gene is TRBV10-3, the J gene TRBJ2-1; 11 bases match TRBD2. The CDR3 is 12 residues long. Germline CDR1 and CDR2: ENHRY and SYGVKD. V was clipped by 4 bases and J by 15 bases; unmatched bases: 5. The CDR3 region has the DNA TGTGCCATCAGTGGGGCTAGCGGGAGGCCGTTCTTC. Its protein product is CAISGASGRPFF.